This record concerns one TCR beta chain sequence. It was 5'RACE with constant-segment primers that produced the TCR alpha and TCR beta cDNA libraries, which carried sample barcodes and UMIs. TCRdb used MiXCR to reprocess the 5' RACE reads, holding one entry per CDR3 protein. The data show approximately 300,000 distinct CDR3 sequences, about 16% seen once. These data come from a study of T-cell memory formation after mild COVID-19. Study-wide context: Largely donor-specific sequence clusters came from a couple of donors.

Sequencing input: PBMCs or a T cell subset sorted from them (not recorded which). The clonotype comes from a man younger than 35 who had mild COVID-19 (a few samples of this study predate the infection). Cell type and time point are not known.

The CDR3 DNA reads TGTGCCAGCAGCTGGTGGGAAGAGCAGTTCTTC. Amino acid sequence: CASSWWEEQFF. The V and J genes are TRBV7-2 and TRBJ2-1; D not resolved. The germline V gene has CDR1 SGHTA and CDR2 FQGNSA. The CDR3 is 11 residues long. V lost 4 bases and J lost 10, with 8 bases in between.